Here is one T cell receptor (beta chain) with its context. Its antigen is not known. This may come from a read error, since a much larger clone is one base off. A multiplex PCR containing 32 V primers and 13 J primers was used to amplify TCR beta CDR3. Via MiXCR, TCRdb re-called the multiplex PCR reads, giving one row per CDR3 protein. The sample holds 20,000 to 25,000 distinct CDR3 sequences; over 25% are singletons and the top ten take about 3.9%. Per sample, approximately 570 ng of bulk tumor genomic DNA was the template used. Surgical sampling yielded several biopsies per primary tumor (spaced far apart). With untreated, newly diagnosed non-small cell lung cancer, the patients went on to undergo curative surgery. This specimen belongs to a study of immune heterogeneity within non-small cell lung tumors. Study outcomes and limitations: A significant, moderate positive correlation (R 0.3 to 0.35) linked local T-cell clonality and tumor mutational burden.

The CDR3 consists of 15 residues. Germline CDR1 reads SGHNT; CDR2 reads YYREEE (reference sequence). The J gene is TRBJ2-7, the V gene TRBV5-4; no firm D call. The sequenced sample consisted of lung tumor tissue. The clonotype comes from a man between 35 and 55 years old with non-small cell lung cancer. The CDR3 loop is CASSALRKGSYEKYF. In DNA, the CDR3 is TGTGCCAGCAGCGCTTTACGTAAGGGCTCCTACGAGAAGTACTTC.